This passage covers 28 T cell receptor beta chains from one sample sequenced in a study of T-cell reconstitution after alpha-beta-depleted transplantation in children (TCRdb year 2016). Libraries were prepared through PCR. Sequencing instrument: Illumina HiSeq 2500. Molecular barcoding was employed in the preparation of TCR libraries, with unique molecular identifiers being used to normalize TCRbeta repertoire quantification. TCRdb took the public reads, trimmed them with fastp at Q25, ran MiXCR for clone calling and kept in-frame beta chains. Entries that share a CDR3 protein sequence are merged under the most common genes and DNA. For this sample there are about 170,000 distinct CDR3 sequences; 11% appear just once. The ten largest clones capture less than 15% of the sample. The treatment or condition label on this specimen signifies: allogeneic hematopoietic cell transplantation with graft depleted of TCRalphabeta T cells and CD19 B cells.

The specimen comprised PBMCs, sampled before TCRalphabeta/CD19-depleted stem cell transplant. The receptor set was obtained from a boy younger than 10 with acute myeloid leukemia, due to receive a stem cell transplant.

This clonotype was detected ten times or more. The genes are TRBV3-1 and TRBJ1-1, with unresolved D. V dropped 1 base and J dropped 10 bases, with 10 bases sitting between them. The V gene's germline CDR1 is LGHDT and CDR2 YNNKEL (reference sequence). CDR3 size: 12 residues. The CDR3 reads CASSQGGFGAFF. The CDR3 DNA follows: TGTGCCAGCAGCCAAGGAGGGTTTGGAGCTTTCTTT.

There are many counts of this clonotype. V usage is TRBV20-1 and J usage is TRBJ2-7, with 9 bases matching TRBD2. CDR1 is DFQATT and CDR2 is SNEGSKA in the germline V gene (reference sequence). The V and J ends lost 6 bases and 2 bases, in that order; junction bases with no gene match: 5. This CDR3 spans 13 amino acids. In DNA form, the CDR3 reads TGCAGTGCCCTAGCGGGGAGTACCTACGAGCAGTACTTC. Translated: CSALAGSTYEQYF.

This clonotype was recorded many times. The rearrangement uses TRBV27 and TRBJ2-1, with D perhaps matching TRBD2 (5 bases). The germline V and J ends were trimmed by 5 bases and 8 bases, with 10 bases remaining between them. Germline V gene lookup returns CDR1 MNHEY and CDR2 SMNVEV (reference sequence). The CDR3 extends over 12 amino acids. CDR3 sequence (DNA): TGTGCCAGCAGTCTACTAGGCGATGAGCAGTTCTTC. Translating it yields CASSLLGDEQFF.

This clonotype has more than one count but fewer than ten. The genes are TRBV28 and TRBJ2-7, with 10 bases fitting TRBD1. Germline V gene data show CDR1 as MDHEN and CDR2 as SYDVKM. V shed 6 bases, J shed 7 bases, and the junction held 12 bases outside the gene matches. This CDR3 has 15 amino acids. CDR3 DNA: TGTGCCAGCAGCGGACAGGGGGGGGAAATTAAGGAGCAGTACGTC. Protein sequence: CASSGQGGEIKEQYV.

The sample holds a few counts of this clonotype. Mismatch with germline at one junction end may stem from a read error. This chain links TRBV20-1 with TRBJ1-4; a weak D match, TRBD1 (5 bases). Per the germline V gene, CDR1 is DFQATT and CDR2 is SNEGSKA (reference sequence). The CDR3 spans 17 residues. CDR3 nucleotide sequence: TGCTGTGCTAGAGTGATACGGGGGGGTTACGCTAATGAAAAACTGTTTTTT. Its translation is CCARVIRGGYANEKLFF.

This sequence joins TRBV11-2 and TRBJ2-1; D unresolved. V gave up 3 bases and J gave up 7 bases, with 7 bases separating them. Per germline, CDR1 SGHAT and CDR2 FQNNGV. CDR3 size: 12 residues. The CDR3 spells CASSFSRNEQFF. The CDR3 bases are TGTGCCAGCAGCTTTTCGAGGAATGAGCAGTTCTTC.

This clonotype was found many times. V gene TRBV28 combines with J gene TRBJ2-7; D unclear. CDR1 is MDHEN and CDR2 is SYDVKM in the germline V gene. V was clipped by 2 bases and J by 0 bases, with 8 bases between them. The CDR3 consists of 14 residues. The CDR3 loop is CASSLLDLSYEQYF. CDR3 sequence (DNA): TGTGCCAGCAGTTTACTGGACCTCTCCTACGAGCAGTACTTC. The full variable domain, with the rest looked up from reference TRBV28 and TRBJ2-7, is DVKVTQSSRYLVKRTGEKVFLECVQDMDHENMFWYRQDPGLGLRLIYFSYDVKMKEKGDIPEGYSVSREKKERFSLILESASTNQTSMYLCASSLLDLSYEQYFGPGTRLTVT.

This clonotype was seen ten or more times. The gene calls are TRBV5-1 and TRBJ2-1; TRBD2 is a possible D gene (6 bases). The CDR3 is 16 amino acids. Germline V gene lookup returns CDR1 SGHRS and CDR2 YFSETQ. The V and J ends lost 5 bases and 0 bases respectively, with 15 bases between them. The CDR3: CASRPVSSASYNEQFF. For the CDR3, the DNA is TGCGCCAGCAGACCCGTCTCTAGCGCCTCCTACAATGAGCAGTTCTTC.

This clonotype was observed at least ten times. The chain has TRBV9 and TRBJ2-7; 9 bases fit TRBD2. V lost 4 bases, J lost 1 base, and 6 bases stayed unmatched. Germline V CDR1 and CDR2: SGDLS, YYNGEE. This CDR3 comprises 15 residues. CDR3 nucleotide sequence: TGTGCCAGCAGCCCCGGACTAGCGCAATCCTACGAGCAGTACTTC. This codes for CASSPGLAQSYEQYF.

The rearrangement uses TRBV28 and TRBJ2-5, with D unclear. V was trimmed by 10 bases and J by 3 bases, leaving 15 bases between them. The CDR3 is made up of 13 amino acids. CDR1 and CDR2 (germline): MDHEN, SYDVKM. CDR3 region: CAMGPGLEETQYF. The CDR3 DNA sequence: TGTGCCATGGGCCCCGGGCTAGAAGAGACCCAGTACTTC. The full variable domain, with the rest looked up from reference TRBV28 and TRBJ2-5, is DVKVTQSSRYLVKRTGEKVFLECVQDMDHENMFWYRQDPGLGLRLIYFSYDVKMKEKGDIPEGYSVSREKKERFSLILESASTNQTSMYLCAMGPGLEETQYFGPGTRLLVL.

There are many counts of this clonotype. The rearrangement links TRBV7-2 to TRBJ2-1; D not resolved. The CDR3 spans 14 residues. Trimming removed 2 bases from V and 1 base from J, with 6 bases in between. Germline V gene lookup returns CDR1 SGHTA and CDR2 FQGNSA. CDR3 sequence reads: CASSLSVSYNEQFF. DNA for the CDR3: TGTGCCAGCAGCTTAAGTGTTTCCTACAATGAGCAGTTCTTC.

In its sample, this clonotype was seen a few times. A much bigger clone sits one base away, suggesting this may be a read error. The V and J genes are TRBV20-1 and TRBJ1-1; the D gene is possibly TRBD1 (6 bases). The CDR3 extends over 17 amino acids. Germline V gene sequence: CDR1 DFQATT, CDR2 SNEGSKA (reference sequence). CDR3 sequence: CCARLRQGSRMNTEAFF. The CDR3 coding sequence is TGCTGTGCTAGGTTAAGGCAGGGGAGCCGCATGAACACTGAAGCTTTCTTT.

Details on this clonotype: A junction end diverges from the germline sequence, so it may reflect a read error. This chain's CDR3 is CCARPQLISSYNSPLHF. The CDR3, as DNA: TGCTGTGCTAGACCCCAACTCATAAGCTCCTATAATTCGCCCCTCCACTTT. The chain employs TRBV20-1 and TRBJ1-6; D is unresolved. Germline CDR1 DFQATT, CDR2 SNEGSKA (reference sequence). This CDR3 is built from 17 residues.

This clonotype was seen many times. The rearrangement links TRBV5-1 to TRBJ1-2; D is unresolved. Germline CDR1 and CDR2: SGHRS and YFSETQ. The CDR3 spans 15 residues. Trimming removed 3 bases from V and 3 bases from J, with 15 bases in between. The CDR3 DNA reads as TGCGCCAGCAGCTACGACCCCCTAGTAGACTATGGCTACACCTTC. Its translation: CASSYDPLVDYGYTF.

This clonotype was counted at least ten times. The chain is built from TRBV20-1 and TRBJ2-1, with D possibly called TRBD1 or TRBD2 (5 bases each). Germline V gives CDR1 DFQATT, CDR2 SNEGSKA (reference sequence). The CDR3 consists of 13 residues. V lost 1 base and J 9 bases, leaving 13 bases between the germline ends. CDR3 loop: CSARVYGAGEQFF. CDR3 nucleotide sequence: TGCAGTGCTAGAGTCTACGGGGCCGGTGAGCAGTTCTTC.

This clonotype was recorded many times. V usage is TRBV5-1 and J usage is TRBJ1-1; D might be TRBD1 (5 bases). V gave up 4 bases and J gave up 0 bases, with 19 bases separating them. Germline V gene data show CDR1 as SGHRS and CDR2 as YFSETQ. The CDR3 totals 17 residues. CDR3 protein: CASSRAAGAEMNTEAFF. The DNA of the CDR3 is TGCGCCAGCAGCCGGGCCGCCGGGGCAGAGATGAACACTGAAGCTTTCTTT.

Ten or more counts support this clonotype. The chain's CDR3 is CASSLWGRLYEQYV. The DNA of the CDR3 is TGTGCCAGCAGCTTGTGGGGCAGGTTATACGAGCAGTACGTC. The chain couples TRBV5-5 to TRBJ2-7; maybe TRBD1 (5 bases). There are 14 residues in the CDR3. V dropped 1 base and J dropped 4 bases, with 12 bases sitting between them. Germline V gene sequence: CDR1 SGHKS, CDR2 YYEKEE (reference sequence).

The table lists this clonotype with many counts. J is TRBJ1-3 and V is TRBV7-9; D gene uncertain. Germline V gene sequence: CDR1 SEHNR, CDR2 FQNEAQ (reference sequence). The CDR3 has 13 amino acids. The V gene lost 3 bases and the J gene lost 8 bases, with 11 bases spanning the gap. CDR3 region: CASSLGAQDTIYF. The CDR3 region has the DNA TGTGCCAGCAGCTTGGGCGCTCAAGACACCATATATTTT.

This clonotype was detected ten times or more. Here the CDR3 reads CASRQGRWTEAFF. CDR3 in DNA: TGTGCCAGCCGGCAGGGAAGATGGACTGAAGCTTTCTTT. This sequence joins TRBV28 and TRBJ1-1, with D maybe TRBD1 (5 bases). The CDR3 consists of 13 residues. Between the trimmed V and J ends, which lost 8 bases and 5 bases, there was a span of 15 bases. Germline CDR1 reads MDHEN; CDR2 reads SYDVKM.

This clonotype was observed many times. This sequence joins TRBV18 and TRBJ2-5, with 11 positions matching TRBD2. Germline CDR1 reads KGHSH; CDR2 reads LQKENI. V shed 3 bases, J shed 4 bases, and the junction held 1 base outside the gene matches. The CDR3 extends over 14 amino acids. CDR3 in DNA: TGTGCCAGCTCACCGACTAGCGGGGTAGAGACCCAGTACTTC. Encoded protein: CASSPTSGVETQYF.

The chain employs TRBV11-2 and TRBJ2-1, with a weak D call TRBD2 (5 bases). The CDR3 runs 18 residues. V was clipped by 0 bases and J by 0 bases, with 15 bases between them. Germline V gene sequence: CDR1 SGHAT, CDR2 FQNNGV. For the CDR3, the DNA is TGTGCCAGCAGCTTAGAAGCACTAGTGGTGAGCTCCTACAATGAGCAGTTCTTC. Translated, it gives CASSLEALVVSSYNEQFF.

Ten or more counts support this clonotype. This chain links TRBV20-1 with TRBJ2-5; TRBD1 or TRBD2 may be the D gene (6 bases each). The CDR3 spans 16 residues. The ends were cut back, 4 bases at V and 1 base at J, with 19 bases in the middle. The germline V gene encodes CDR1 DFQATT and CDR2 SNEGSKA (reference sequence). The CDR3, as DNA: TGCAGTGCTAACCATGTTTCGGGGGCCCCCCAAGAGACCCAGTACTTC. It is translated as CSANHVSGAPQETQYF.

About this clonotype: A read error is likely, as this CDR3 ends without the conserved phenylalanine or tryptophan. The gene calls are TRBV28 and TRBJ1-2; 7 nucleotides match TRBD1. The germline V gene encodes CDR1 MDHEN and CDR2 SYDVKM. The CDR3 has 14 amino acids. CDR3 loop: CASSLQGGTYAYTS. In DNA form, the CDR3 reads TGTGCCAGCAGTCTCCAGGGGGGGACCTATGCCTACACCTCC.

This clonotype showed up many times. This rearrangement joins TRBV24-1 to TRBJ2-7; the D gene is possibly TRBD1 (6 bases). Trimming removed 4 bases from V and 7 bases from J, with 13 bases in between. Germline assignment: CDR1 KGHDR and CDR2 SFDVKD. This CDR3 comprises 13 residues. Here the CDR3 reads CATSDHDGQEQYF. CDR3 nucleotides: TGTGCCACCAGTGACCACGACGGACAGGAGCAGTACTTC.

In the case of this clonotype: This could be a read error, since a much larger clone is one nucleotide away. The chain uses TRBV28 and TRBJ2-2; D unresolved. The CDR3 extends over 14 amino acids. The V end lost 10 bases, the J end lost 5 bases, and 17 bases lay between the germline ends. Germline V gives CDR1 MDHEN, CDR2 SYDVKM. The CDR3 bases are TGTGCCATCAGCCTGACTCCCTCAACCGGGGAGCTGTTTTTT. Encoded protein: CAISLTPSTGELFF.

This clonotype appeared many times. The chain carries TRBV11-1 and TRBJ2-3, with 7 bases lining up with TRBD2. V lost 3 bases, J lost 0 bases, and 3 bases stayed unmatched. CDR3 length: 15 residues. CDR1 and CDR2 from the germline V gene are SGHAT and FQDESV (reference sequence). CDR3 sequence (DNA): TGTGCCAGCAGCTTCAGCGGGATCAGCACAGATACGCAGTATTTT. Translation: CASSFSGISTDTQYF.

This clonotype showed up just a few times. The rearrangement uses TRBV7-8 and TRBJ2-1; TRBD2 agrees at 11 bases. The CDR3 consists of 18 residues. Germline CDR1 reads SGHVS; CDR2 reads FQNEAQ. V was pared by 3 bases and J by 2 bases, with 9 bases of the junction left unmatched. The CDR3 DNA reads as TGTGCCAGCAGCTTTAGGGCTAGCGGGGGGTTCACCTACAATGAGCAGTTCTTC. Amino acids: CASSFRASGGFTYNEQFF.

In its sample, this clonotype was seen many times. The CDR3 DNA follows: TGCGCCAGCAGCCAAGACAAGCTAGCGGGGTTCCTCCAAGAGACCCAGTACTTC. It encodes CASSQDKLAGFLQETQYF. The chain links TRBV4-1 to TRBJ2-5, with TRBD2 identical over 9 bases. Germline V lookup: CDR1 MGHRA, CDR2 YSYEKL. Unmatched junction bases numbered 9, after V lost 0 bases and J lost 1 base. The CDR3 length is 18 residues.